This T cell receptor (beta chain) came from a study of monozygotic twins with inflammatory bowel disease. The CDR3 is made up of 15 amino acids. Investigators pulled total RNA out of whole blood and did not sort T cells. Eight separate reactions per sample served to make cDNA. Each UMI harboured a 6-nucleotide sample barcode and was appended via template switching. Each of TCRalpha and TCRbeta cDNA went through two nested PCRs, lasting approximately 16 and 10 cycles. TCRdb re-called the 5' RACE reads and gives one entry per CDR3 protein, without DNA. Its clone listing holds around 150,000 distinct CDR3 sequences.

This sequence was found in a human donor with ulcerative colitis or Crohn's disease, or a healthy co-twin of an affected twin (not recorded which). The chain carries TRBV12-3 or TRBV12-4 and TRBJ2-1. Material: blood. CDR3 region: CASSFMANSYNEQFF.